The source of this TCR beta chain is a study of Graves' ophthalmopathy and Graves' hyperthyroidism. There are many counts of this clonotype. Its specificity is not known. Study results and caveats: Blood also held most thyroid clonotypes expanded above 0.001 frequency.

Investigators amplified TCR beta CDR3 regions from RNA transcripts. HTBI primers were used in a first-round RT-PCR, which preceded a second-round multiplex PCR. TCRdb re-analysed the multiplex PCR reads in MiXCR, keeping a single row per CDR3 protein. Among roughly 410,000 distinct CDR3 sequences listed, approximately 15% were seen once. This TCR came from a woman aged 18-35 years with stable Graves' hyperthyroidism. Sequencing was performed on peripheral blood.

CDR3 nucleotide sequence: TGTGCCACCAACTCCATCGGGACAGGGGAAGAGACCCAGTACTTC. Translation: CATNSIGTGEETQYF. This rearrangement joins TRBV6-2 or TRBV6-3 to TRBJ2-5, with 10 nucleotides matching TRBD1. Germline CDR1 MNHEY, CDR2 SVGEGT. The V and J ends lost 10 bases and 3 bases, in that order; junction bases with no gene match: 11. The length of the CDR3 is 15 residues.